A selection of T cell receptor beta chains follows, all from one sample in a study of Ad26.COV2.S vaccination and SARS-CoV-2 variants. Only in-frame clones appear in the TCRdb table, and some are missing; sequencing was by immunoSEQ multiplex PCR. The data contain hundreds of thousands of clones, about nine tenths of them seen just once; the ten biggest clones take up 3.4%. Source: peripheral blood, taken in a trial of Ad26.COV2.S vaccine versus placebo. These receptors originate from a person aged 18-60 years who received the Ad26.COV2.S COVID-19 vaccine or a placebo. Both conserved end residues are part of each CDR3. D genes are given only for firm matches. Some rows have no size entry. The others give once, few or many, or a class for an expanded clone.

D: NA
J: TRBJ1-2
V: TRBV7-2
size: NA
CDR3: CASSTNYGYTF
DNA: TGTGCCAGCAGCACAAATTATGGCTACACCTTC

D: NA
J: TRBJ1-1
V: TRBV7-6
size: NA
CDR3: CASSYLPTGNTEAFF
DNA: TGTGCCAGCAGCTACCTCCCGACGGGGAACACTGAAGCTTTCTTT

D: TRBD1
J: TRBJ1-2
V: TRBV18
size: few
CDR3: CASSPKDRGHYGYTF
DNA: TGTGCCAGCTCACCTAAGGACAGGGGGCATTATGGCTACACCTTC

D: TRBD1
J: TRBJ1-6
V: TRBV30
size: NA
CDR3: CAWSPLDRENSPLHF
DNA: TGTGCCTGGAGTCCTCTGGACAGGGAGAATTCACCCCTCCACTTT

D: TRBD1
J: TRBJ1-4
V: TRBV5-1
size: NA
CDR3: CASSTGTGGEKLFF
DNA: TGCGCCAGCAGCACCGGGACAGGGGGTGAAAAACTGTTTTTT

D: TRBD1
J: TRBJ1-1
V: TRBV7-6
size: NA
CDR3: CASSELQGVNTEAFF
DNA: TGTGCCAGCAGCGAATTACAGGGGGTGAACACTGAAGCTTTCTTT

D: NA
J: TRBJ1-2
V: TRBV4-1
size: once
CDR3: CASSQDGGLGYGYTF
DNA: TGCGCCAGCAGCCAAGATGGAGGGCTAGGCTATGGCTACACCTTC

D: NA
J: TRBJ2-1
V: TRBV2
size: NA
CDR3: CATPLGVLYNEQFF
DNA: TGTGCCACCCCACTGGGGGTCCTCTACAATGAGCAGTTCTTC

D: NA
J: TRBJ1-3
V: TRBV15
size: NA
CDR3: CATSSGADSGNTIYF
DNA: TGTGCCACCAGCAGCGGGGCCGACTCTGGAAACACCATATATTTT

D: TRBD1
J: TRBJ1-1
V: TRBV18
size: NA
CDR3: CASSPSGGQAEAFF
DNA: TGTGCCAGCTCACCGAGTGGGGGACAGGCAGAAGCTTTCTTT

D: TRBD2
J: TRBJ2-4
V: TRBV14
size: few
CDR3: CASSQGRGLAKNIQYF
DNA: TGTGCCAGCAGCCAGGGGAGGGGCCTAGCCAAAAACATTCAGTACTTC

D: TRBD1
J: TRBJ2-2
V: TRBV27
size: NA
CDR3: CASSPDRVLTGELFF
DNA: TGTGCCAGCAGTCCAGACAGGGTTTTGACCGGGGAGCTGTTTTTT

D: TRBD1
J: TRBJ2-1
V: TRBV18
size: NA
CDR3: CASSDRGLYNEQFF
DNA: TGTGCCAGCTCGGACAGGGGTCTCTACAATGAGCAGTTCTTC

D: TRBD2
J: TRBJ2-7
V: TRBV6-5
size: NA
CDR3: CASRPSGAAPYEQYF
DNA: TGTGCCAGCAGACCCAGCGGGGCTGCACCCTACGAGCAGTACTTC

D: NA
J: TRBJ2-1
V: TRBV11-1
size: NA
CDR3: CASSLNRGGSYNEQFF
DNA: TGTGCCAGCAGCTTAAATCGTGGGGGGTCCTACAATGAGCAGTTCTTC

D: NA
J: TRBJ2-1
V: TRBV19
size: NA
CDR3: CASRPGPGVGGQFF
DNA: TGTGCCAGTAGGCCGGGCCCCGGTGTGGGTGGGCAGTTCTTC

D: TRBD1
J: TRBJ1-2
V: TRBV7-9
size: NA
CDR3: CASSLWRGPPFFNYGYTF
DNA: TGTGCCAGCAGCTTATGGAGGGGGCCCCCTTTTTTTAACTATGGCTACACCTTC

D: NA
J: TRBJ2-2
V: TRBV11-3
size: NA
CDR3: CASSITANTGELFF
DNA: TGTGCCAGCAGCATTACAGCGAACACCGGGGAGCTGTTTTTT

D: NA
J: TRBJ1-5
V: TRBV19
size: NA
CDR3: CASSITGGNQPQHF
DNA: TGTGCCAGTAGTATAACCGGGGGCAATCAGCCCCAGCATTTT

D: NA
J: TRBJ1-4
V: TRBV27
size: NA
CDR3: CASSLSSIPTNEKLFF
DNA: TGTGCCAGCAGTTTATCTTCGATCCCCACTAATGAAAAACTGTTTTTT

D: NA
J: TRBJ2-5
V: TRBV15
size: NA
CDR3: CATSRPQGSQETQYF
DNA: TGTGCCACCAGCAGACCCCAGGGTTCCCAAGAGACCCAGTACTTC

D: NA
J: TRBJ1-5
V: TRBV6-5
size: NA
CDR3: CASIPDGGGNQPQHF
DNA: TGTGCCAGCATCCCCGACGGTGGGGGTAATCAGCCCCAGCATTTT

D: NA
J: TRBJ2-2
V: TRBV5-1
size: NA
CDR3: CASSLRVNTGELFF
DNA: TGCGCCAGCAGCTTGCGGGTAAACACCGGGGAGCTGTTTTTT

D: TRBD2
J: TRBJ2-5
V: TRBV10-3
size: NA
CDR3: CATTPGLAGGFQETQYF
DNA: TGTGCCACCACGCCCGGACTAGCGGGGGGTTTTCAAGAGACCCAGTACTTC

D: NA
J: TRBJ1-3
V: TRBV7-2
size: NA
CDR3: CASSAIGVVSGNTIYF
DNA: TGTGCCAGCAGCGCCATCGGGGTAGTCTCTGGAAACACCATATATTTT

D: NA
J: TRBJ1-6
V: TRBV27
size: NA
CDR3: CASRLKLGGSYNSPLHF
DNA: TGTGCCAGCAGACTTAAACTCGGAGGGTCCTATAATTCACCCCTCCACTTT

D: TRBD2
J: TRBJ2-5
V: TRBV7-8
size: NA
CDR3: CASSLERGPETQYF
DNA: TGTGCCAGCAGCTTAGAGCGGGGGCCGGAGACCCAGTACTTC

D: NA
J: TRBJ1-3
V: TRBV18
size: NA
CDR3: CASSPGVSGNTIYF
DNA: TGTGCCAGCTCACCGGGGGTTTCTGGAAACACCATATATTTT

D: TRBD2
J: TRBJ2-5
V: TRBV4-2
size: few
CDR3: CASSQGPGLAGETQYF
DNA: TGTGCCAGCAGCCAAGGCCCTGGACTAGCGGGAGAGACCCAGTACTTC